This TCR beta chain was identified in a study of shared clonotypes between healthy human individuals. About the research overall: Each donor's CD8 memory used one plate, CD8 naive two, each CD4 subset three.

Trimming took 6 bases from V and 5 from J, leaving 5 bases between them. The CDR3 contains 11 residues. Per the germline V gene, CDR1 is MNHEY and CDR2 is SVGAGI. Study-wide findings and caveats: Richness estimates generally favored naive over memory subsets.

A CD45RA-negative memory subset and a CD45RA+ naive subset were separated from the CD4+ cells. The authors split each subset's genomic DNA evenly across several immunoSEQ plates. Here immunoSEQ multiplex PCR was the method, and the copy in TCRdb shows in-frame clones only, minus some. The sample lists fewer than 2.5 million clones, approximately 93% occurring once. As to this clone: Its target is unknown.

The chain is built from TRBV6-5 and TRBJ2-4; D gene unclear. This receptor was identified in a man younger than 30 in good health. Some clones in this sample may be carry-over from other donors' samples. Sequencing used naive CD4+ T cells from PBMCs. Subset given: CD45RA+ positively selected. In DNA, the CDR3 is TGTGCCAGCAGGGGCCAAAACATTCAGTACTTC. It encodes CASRGQNIQYF.